Below are 19 T cell receptor beta chains sequenced from a single sample in a study of T-cell reconstitution after alpha-beta-depleted transplantation in children (dated by TCRdb to about 2016). Library preparation used PCR. Sequenced using an Illumina HiSeq 2500. To normalize quantification of the TCRbeta repertoire, the TCR libraries were built with molecular barcoding that relied on unique molecular identifiers. The public reads were reanalyzed by TCRdb: fastp trimming at Q25, MiXCR alignment, in-frame beta chains only. Rows are combined by CDR3 protein, so each entry shows the most common genes and DNA. This sample gives about 610,000 distinct CDR3 sequences in total; 10% of them show up just once. Roughly 4% of the sample is in the top ten clones. The sequencing used PBMCs from the stem cell graft donor, collected from the stem cell graft. These receptors were collected from a human donor who donated a stem cell graft to a child with acute myeloid leukemia.

The table lists this clonotype with many counts. V usage is TRBV6-5 and J usage is TRBJ2-1; TRBD2 is a possible D gene (6 bases). Germline CDR1 MNHEY, CDR2 SVGAGI. This CDR3 region has 17 residues. V was trimmed by 2 bases and J by 1 base, leaving 15 bases between them. CDR3 sequence: CASSYRGSGGSYNEQFF. The CDR3 DNA reads TGTGCCAGCAGTTACCGGGGGTCCGGAGGGTCCTACAATGAGCAGTTCTTC.

This clonotype was recorded only once. This rearrangement joins TRBV24-1 to TRBJ2-1; D is uncertain. The CDR3 runs 13 residues. Looked up from germline, CDR1 is KGHDR and CDR2 is SFDVKD. Trimming pared 0 bases from V and 6 bases from J, leaving 5 bases between. This chain's CDR3 is CATSDLVSNEQFF. In DNA form, the CDR3 reads TGTGCCACCAGTGATTTGGTATCCAATGAGCAGTTCTTC.

This clonotype has ten or more counts. The chain uses TRBV20-1 and TRBJ2-7; weak D call: TRBD1 (5 bases). The V end was cut by 3 bases, the J end by 5 bases, with 11 bases between. There are 12 residues in the CDR3. Germline V gene sequence: CDR1 DFQATT, CDR2 SNEGSKA (reference sequence). CDR3 bases: TGCAGTGCTAGTGTCAGGGTCAACGAGCAGTACTTC. Translated, it gives CSASVRVNEQYF.

The chain combines TRBV7-2 with TRBJ2-1; D is unresolved. CDR1 SGHTA and CDR2 FQGNSA come from the germline V gene. Trimming shortened V by 1 base and J by 5 bases, and 12 bases separated the two germline ends. This CDR3 spans 15 amino acids. CDR3 sequence reads: CASSLGRVPNNEQFF. CDR3 nucleotides: TGTGCCAGCAGCTTAGGCCGAGTCCCTAACAATGAGCAGTTCTTC.

V and J are TRBV10-3 and TRBJ2-3, with 11 nucleotides matching TRBD2. This CDR3 has 13 amino acids. After removal of 10 bases from V and 6 bases from J, the junction contained 6 bases not matched to a gene. Germline-derived CDR1 and CDR2 are ENHRY and SYGVKD. The CDR3 region is CATGTSGPDTQYF. CDR3 in DNA: TGTGCCACAGGGACTAGCGGTCCGGATACGCAGTATTTT.

This clonotype was picked up many times. The rearrangement joins TRBV4-3 to TRBJ2-5; D gene ambiguous. Germline V gene data show CDR1 as LGHNA and CDR2 as YSLEER. Trimming took off 0 bases at V and 6 bases at J, with 11 bases between the two ends. This CDR3 region has 14 residues. This chain's CDR3 is CASSQDRATQTQYF. CDR3 in DNA: TGCGCCAGCAGCCAAGATCGAGCTACCCAGACCCAGTACTTC.

This clonotype was observed a few times. The chain carries TRBV20-1 and TRBJ2-7, with 13 positions matching TRBD2. The CDR3 length is 14 residues. Germline values: CDR1 DFQATT, CDR2 SNEGSKA (reference sequence). The ends lost 3 bases at V and 5 bases at J; junction bases unmatched: 4. This CDR3 reads CSASPGLAGNEQYF. Here the CDR3 DNA reads TGCAGTGCTAGCCCGGGACTAGCGGGAAACGAGCAGTACTTC.

This clonotype has at least ten counts. The J gene is TRBJ2-3, the V gene TRBV7-2; D gene ambiguous. CDR1 SGHTA and CDR2 FQGNSA come from the germline V gene. The CDR3 has 11 amino acids. Trimming pared 6 bases from V and 2 bases from J, leaving 3 bases between. The CDR3: CASSITDTQYF. CDR3 DNA sequence: TGTGCCAGCAGTATCACAGATACGCAGTATTTT.

In this sample, this clonotype turned up a few times. The J gene is TRBJ1-1, the V gene TRBV18; D call uncertain. This CDR3 region has 11 residues. CDR1 and CDR2 (germline): KGHSH, LQKENI. The germline V and J ends were trimmed by 3 bases and 8 bases, with 7 bases remaining between them. Here the CDR3 DNA reads TGTGCCAGCTCACCTTTACAGGAAGCTTTCTTT. This encodes CASSPLQEAFF.

At least ten counts were recorded for this clonotype. CDR3 sequence reads: CASRSLRRGGSEQFF. The CDR3 nucleotides read TGTGCCAGCAGAAGTTTAAGGAGGGGGGGGAGTGAGCAGTTCTTC. This chain joins TRBV28 and TRBJ2-1; tentatively, D is TRBD2 (7 bases). Germline CDR1 MDHEN, CDR2 SYDVKM. Trimming stripped 6 bases from V and 9 bases from J, with 21 bases between. The CDR3 covers 15 residues.

In this sample, this clonotype turned up a few times. Here the CDR3 reads CASSSAGTGEEKLFF. As DNA, the CDR3 is TGTGCCAGCAGCTCCGCCGGGACAGGGGAAGAAAAACTGTTTTTT. This rearrangement joins TRBV7-2 to TRBJ1-4, with TRBD1 matching 10 bases. The germline V gene has CDR1 SGHTA and CDR2 FQGNSA. With 4 bases clipped from V and 8 bases from J, the junction kept 7 bases outside the gene matches. This CDR3 spans 15 amino acids.

The CDR3 protein is CATSRTLRTSGRDIQYF. CDR3 sequence (DNA): TGTGCCACCAGCAGAACCCTAAGGACTAGCGGGAGAGACATTCAGTACTTC. The chain joins TRBV15 to TRBJ2-4; 13 bases match TRBD2. CDR3 size: 17 residues. Germline-derived CDR1 and CDR2 are LNHNV and YYDKDF (reference sequence). V gave up 2 bases and J gave up 8 bases; unmatched junction bases: 9. The whole variable domain, filled in from reference TRBV15 and TRBJ2-4, reads DAMVIQNPRYQVTQFGKPVTLSCSQTLNHNVMYWYQQKSSQAPKLLFHYYDKDFNNEADTPDNFQSRRPNTSFCFLDIRSPGLGDTAMYLCATSRTLRTSGRDIQYFGAGTRLSVL.

V gene TRBV6-5 combines with J gene TRBJ2-1; 9 bases are a match to TRBD1. The CDR3 is 14 residues long. Germline V CDR1 and CDR2: MNHEY, SVGAGI. Losses at the gene ends were 4 bases for V and 7 bases for J; bases not matched to a gene: 5. CDR3 nucleotide sequence: TGTGCCAGCAGTTCCGGACAGGGGCGAAATGAGCAGTTCTTC. Translated, it gives CASSSGQGRNEQFF.

This clonotype was counted between two and nine times. This chain links TRBV7-2 with TRBJ2-7; 8 positions match TRBD1. CDR3 length: 10 amino acids. The V segment lost 3 bases and the J segment 12 bases; nucleotides outside the gene matches: 1. CDR1 is SGHTA, CDR2 FQGNSA, per germline. The CDR3, as DNA: TGTGCCAGCAGCTTCGGGACAGGGTACTTC. Translated, it gives CASSFGTGYF.

The chain joins TRBV9 to TRBJ1-5; no definite D call. Germline-derived CDR1 and CDR2 are SGDLS and YYNGEE. The length of the CDR3 is 14 residues. The germline V and J ends were trimmed by 0 bases and 6 bases, with 10 bases remaining between them. CDR3 amino acids: CASSVGREGQPQHF. In DNA form, the CDR3 reads TGTGCCAGCAGCGTAGGGAGGGAGGGTCAGCCCCAGCATTTT.

Note on this clonotype: A much larger clone differs from this one at a single base, so this may be a read error. The conserved final phenylalanine or tryptophan is absent from the CDR3, which likely points to a read error. The CDR3 here is CSATMTGYEQFC. CDR3 DNA sequence: TGCAGCGCCACCATGACAGGGTATGAGCAGTTCTGC. V usage is TRBV29-1 and J usage is TRBJ2-1; 7 nucleotides align to TRBD1. The germline V gene encodes CDR1 SQVTM and CDR2 ANQGSEA. Losses at the gene ends were 7 bases for V and 8 bases for J; bases not matched to a gene: 8. The CDR3 loop spans 12 amino acids.

This clonotype was seen ten or more times. The chain combines TRBV9 with TRBJ1-2, with 8 bases that match TRBD1. The CDR3 runs to 14 residues. The V segment lost 4 bases and the J segment 8 bases; nucleotides outside the gene matches: 10. Germline CDR1 reads SGDLS; CDR2 reads YYNGEE. The CDR3 nucleotides are TGTGCCAGCAGCAGTGACAGGGGATCTGACGGCTACACCTTC. Protein product: CASSSDRGSDGYTF.

This clonotype was recorded many times. The V gene is TRBV6-2 or TRBV6-3, the J gene TRBJ2-7, with D possibly TRBD1 on 7 matching bases. Germline CDR1 is MNHEY and CDR2 is SVGEGT. The CDR3 contains 18 residues. V shed 4 bases and J shed 4 bases, with 26 bases lying between them. In nucleotides, the CDR3 is TGTGCCAGCAGTTGGCGGCGGGATACAGGGACAGTTTTGTACGAGCAGTACTTC. As protein: CASSWRRDTGTVLYEQYF.

V gene TRBV25-1 combines with J gene TRBJ1-1, with D possibly matching TRBD1 (5 bases). CDR3 length equals 16 residues. Germline loops: CDR1 MGHDK, CDR2 SYGVNS. Trimming took off 3 bases at V and 0 bases at J, with 14 bases between the two ends. As DNA, the CDR3 is TGTGCCAGCAGTGATCTACTGGGGGGGTTGAACACTGAAGCTTTCTTT. It codes for CASSDLLGGLNTEAFF.